Detailed here is one T cell receptor beta chain. The CDR3 contains 13 residues. Trimming left V 4 bases short and J 8 bases short, with 14 bases between. Germline V gene sequence: CDR1 LGHDT, CDR2 YNNKEL (reference sequence). Profiling relied on immunoSEQ multiplex PCR, and the TCRdb table lists in-frame clones only, not all of them. The data show 70,000 or so clones, with 80% to 90% seen just once and approximately 29% held by the top ten. This entry is derived from a study of blood T cell repertoires in COVID-19. Looking at the study overall: COVID-19 samples from acute and convalescent phases originated in the United States, Italy and Spain.

The source of this sequence is a woman of 80 years or more with active or convalescent COVID-19. The chain uses TRBV3-1 (or the pseudogene TRBV3-2) and TRBJ1-2, with D perhaps TRBD1 (6 bases). Specimen: peripheral blood. In DNA, the CDR3 is TGTGCCAGCAGCCCCCCACAGGGAGGGGGCTACACCTTC. Translated: CASSPPQGGGYTF.